The 10 T cell receptor beta chains presented below share a single source sample, sequenced in a study of shared clonotypes between healthy human individuals. Data came from immunoSEQ multiplex PCR; TCRdb stores just in-frame clones and leaves some out. The data hold about 1.5 million clones, with approximately 98% observed a single time. Sequencing was carried out using naive CD4+ T cells sorted from blood. Subset specified: CD45RA+ positively selected. The receptor source for this set is a man younger than 40 in good health.

V gene TRBV6-1 combines with J gene TRBJ1-5, with 8 bases aligning to TRBD1. The CDR3 consists of 16 residues. V dropped 0 bases and J dropped 1; count of bases not matched to a gene: 2. Germline CDR1 reads MNHNS; CDR2 reads SASEGT. The DNA of the CDR3 is TGTGCCAGCAGTGAAGCGACAGGGGTGAGCAATCAGCCCCAGCATTTT. Protein: CASSEATGVSNQPQHF.

The chain recombines TRBV27 with TRBJ2-1, with D possibly TRBD1 on 5 matching bases. The CDR3 contains 14 residues. The germline gives CDR1 MNHEY, CDR2 SMNVEV (reference sequence). Trimming left V 3 bases short and J 5 bases short, with 11 bases between. DNA of the CDR3: TGTGCCAGCAGTTTTCCCGACAGAGACAATGAGCAGTTCTTC. It yields the protein CASSFPDRDNEQFF.

This rearrangement joins TRBV2 to TRBJ1-1; D gene unclear. Trimming stripped 4 bases from V and 1 base from J, with 7 bases between. The CDR3 runs 13 residues. Germline V gives CDR1 SNHLY, CDR2 FYNNEI. The CDR3 region is CASSVEENTEAFF. DNA of the CDR3: TGTGCCAGCAGTGTAGAGGAGAACACTGAAGCTTTCTTT.

The CDR3: CASSLVSFNEQFF. The DNA of the CDR3 is TGCGCCAGCAGCTTGGTCAGTTTCAATGAGCAGTTCTTC. The J gene is TRBJ2-1, the V gene TRBV5-1; D not certain. The ends were cut back, 0 bases at V and 6 bases at J, with 7 bases in the middle. The CDR3 has 13 residues. The germline gives CDR1 SGHRS, CDR2 YFSETQ.

The genes are TRBV10-3 and TRBJ2-7, with TRBD1 as a possible D gene (5 bases). Germline V CDR1 and CDR2: ENHRY, SYGVKD. Trimming stripped 10 bases from V and 2 bases from J, with 21 bases between. The CDR3 is 15 amino acids. This CDR3 is CATTGRRGSTYEQYF. For the CDR3, the DNA is TGTGCCACCACCGGCCGTAGGGGATCTACCTACGAGCAGTACTTC.

The chain has TRBV11-3 and TRBJ2-7; no firm D call. The germline V gene has CDR1 SGHNT and CDR2 YENEEA. The V and J ends lost 5 bases and 5 bases respectively, with 10 bases between them. This CDR3 comprises 12 residues. The CDR3 loop reads CASSQKAHEQYF. The CDR3 DNA is TGTGCCAGCAGCCAGAAGGCCCACGAGCAGTACTTC. The full variable domain, with the rest looked up from reference TRBV11-3 and TRBJ2-7, is EAGVVQSPRYKIIEKKQPVAFWCNPISGHNTLYWYLQNLGQGPELLIRYENEEAVDDSQLPKDRFSAERLKGVDSTLKIQPAELGDSAVYLCASSQKAHEQYFGPGTRLTVT.

The chain employs TRBV5-1 and TRBJ2-7; 7 nucleotides agree with TRBD2. This CDR3 region has 16 residues. The trim removed 0 bases at V and 5 bases at J, leaving 11 bases unmatched. In germline, CDR1 is SGHRS, CDR2 YFSETQ. CDR3: CASSLDGGRSTDEQYF. The CDR3 DNA is TGCGCCAGCAGCTTGGATGGCGGGAGAAGCACTGACGAGCAGTACTTC.

The chain carries TRBV28 and TRBJ2-2, with a weak D call TRBD2 (6 bases). The germline V gene has CDR1 MDHEN and CDR2 SYDVKM. V was pared by 7 bases and J by 1 base, with 16 bases between. This CDR3 is built from 16 residues. The CDR3 region has the DNA TGTGCCAGCACCCGATTGTCGGGGGTGAACACCGGGGAGCTGTTTTTT. It encodes CASTRLSGVNTGELFF.

The chain carries TRBV28 and TRBJ2-7; D may be TRBD1 or TRBD2 (6 bases each). Looked up from germline, CDR1 is MDHEN and CDR2 is SYDVKM. V was trimmed by 3 bases and J by 4 bases, leaving 19 bases between them. There are 16 residues in the CDR3. This CDR3 is CASSFRPGALPYEQYF. In nucleotides, the CDR3 is TGTGCCAGCAGTTTTCGTCCGGGGGCCTTGCCATACGAGCAGTACTTC.

V gene TRBV5-6 combines with J gene TRBJ1-5; 7 nucleotides match TRBD1. Germline CDR1 reads SGHDT; CDR2 reads YYEEEE. V lost 3 bases to trimming and J lost 5 bases; unmatched junction nucleotides: 8. CDR3 length: 15 amino acids. This chain's CDR3 is CASSWGDSIDQPQHF. Here the CDR3 DNA reads TGTGCCAGCAGCTGGGGGGACAGCATAGATCAGCCCCAGCATTTT.